Below, 7 T cell receptor beta chains from the same sample are listed, as sequenced in a study of regulatory T cells in long-lasting Graves disease. Time point indicated: persistent/refractory GD, antithyroid drugs over 5 years with positive TRAb. Making the TCR library involved RNA that had been extracted from PBMCs. Relying on iRepertoire HTBI primers and Arm-PCR of CDR3 regions, the team built TCR beta libraries. MiXCR was run by TCRdb on the multiplex PCR reads, yielding one entry per CDR3 protein. The table has approximately 440,000 distinct CDR3 sequences, about a quarter seen once. The sequencing used peripheral blood mononuclear cells (PBMCs), collected when the disease was refractory, from a patient treated with antithyroid drugs. These TCRs come from a female donor with Graves disease.

This sequence joins TRBV6-1 and TRBJ1-5; D not resolved. Germline V gene lookup returns CDR1 MNHNS and CDR2 SASEGT. Trimming cost V 8 bases and J 4 bases, with 12 bases left between them. The CDR3 runs 13 residues. The CDR3 region is CASAPGQNQPQHF. The CDR3 region has the DNA TGTGCCAGCGCCCCGGGTCAAAATCAGCCCCAGCATTTT.

Only a few counts were recorded for this clonotype. The chain has TRBV7-2 and TRBJ2-2; 7 positions match TRBD2. From germline, CDR1 is SGHTA and CDR2 FQGNSA. V shed 1 base, J shed 1 base, and the junction held 6 bases outside the gene matches. The CDR3 is 17 amino acids. The CDR3 nucleotides are TGTGCCAGCAGCTTAGGGTTTACGGGAGGGAACACCGGGGAGCTGTTTTTT. This gives the protein CASSLGFTGGNTGELFF. The whole variable domain, remainder taken from reference TRBV7-2 and TRBJ2-2, is GAGVSQSPSNKVTEKGKDVELRCDPISGHTALYWYRQSLGQGLEFLIYFQGNSAPDKSGLPSDRFSAERTGGSVSTLTIQRTQQEDSAVYLCASSLGFTGGNTGELFFGEGSRLTVL.

This chain connects TRBV4-1 to TRBJ1-5; D may be TRBD1 (5 bases). Germline lookup yields CDR1 MGHRA and CDR2 YSYEKL. Trimming pared 3 bases from V and 4 bases from J, leaving 7 bases between. The length of the CDR3 is 13 residues. The CDR3 DNA reads TGCGCCAGCAGCCAGGGGACGAATCAGCCCCAGCATTTT. Translating it yields CASSQGTNQPQHF.

The rearrangement joins TRBV7-9 to TRBJ2-5, with D possibly TRBD1 on 6 matching bases. Trimming shortened V by 0 bases and J by 4 bases, and 6 bases separated the two germline ends. The CDR3 runs 13 residues. Germline loops: CDR1 SEHNR, CDR2 FQNEAQ (reference sequence). CDR3 DNA: TGTGCCAGCAGCTTAGCGACAGGAGAGACCCAGTACTTC. It codes for CASSLATGETQYF.

The gene calls are TRBV7-3 and TRBJ1-1; D unclear. Trimming removed 2 bases at V and 1 base at J, with 5 bases between. Germline V gene sequence: CDR1 SGHTA, CDR2 FQGTGA. This CDR3 is built from 13 residues. The CDR3 DNA follows: TGTGCCAGCAGCTTATCGAAGAACACTGAAGCTTTCTTT. Protein: CASSLSKNTEAFF. Variable domain in full (rest from reference TRBV7-3 and TRBJ1-1): GAGVSQTPSNKVTEKGKYVELRCDPISGHTALYWYRQSLGQGPEFLIYFQGTGAADDSGLPNDRFFAVRPEGSVSTLKIQRTERGDSAVYLCASSLSKNTEAFFGQGTRLTVV.

As DNA, the CDR3 is TGTGCCAGCAGCTTACCTGGTCGCATAAACTATGGCTACACCTTC. It is translated as CASSLPGRINYGYTF. The chain recombines TRBV7-2 with TRBJ1-2; D gene ambiguous. The germline V gene has CDR1 SGHTA and CDR2 FQGNSA. The CDR3 consists of 15 residues. V lost 2 bases and J 2 bases, leaving 12 bases between the germline ends.

This clonotype was seen more than once but under ten times. One junction end does not reproduce the germline sequence, and a read error may be involved. This chain connects TRBV25-1 to TRBJ1-2; no definite D call. CDR3 length: 12 residues. Germline CDR1 and CDR2: MGHDK and SYGVNS. CDR3: CTSSENRHRYTF. In DNA, the CDR3 is TGTACCAGCAGTGAAAACCGCCACCGCTACACCTTC.